This T cell receptor beta chain was profiled in a study of blood T cell repertoires in COVID-19. Study-wide context: Specimens from acute and convalescent COVID-19 originated in the United States, Italy and Spain. Sample material is recorded as cDNA or gDNA derived from T cells, B-cell-depleted T cells, or PBMCs.

The data were produced by immunoSEQ multiplex PCR, yet TCRdb's version contains in-frame clones alone and is incomplete. This sample has roughly 390,000 clones, with about 89% found just once. While infection was still active, Seattle patients were enrolled and then followed longitudinally. Germline loops: CDR1 SGHRS, CDR2 YFSETQ. The ends were cut back, 0 bases at V and 6 bases at J, with 15 bases in the middle. This CDR3 is 15 amino acids long. The genes are TRBV5-1 and TRBJ1-1; possible D gene TRBD1, 5 bases. The origin of this receptor is a woman in her twenties or thirties with COVID-19, enrolled during active disease. Sequencing was done on a sample of peripheral blood. The CDR3 is CASSLGAGPGPEAFF. DNA for the CDR3: TGCGCCAGCAGCTTGGGTGCGGGGCCGGGGCCTGAAGCTTTCTTT.